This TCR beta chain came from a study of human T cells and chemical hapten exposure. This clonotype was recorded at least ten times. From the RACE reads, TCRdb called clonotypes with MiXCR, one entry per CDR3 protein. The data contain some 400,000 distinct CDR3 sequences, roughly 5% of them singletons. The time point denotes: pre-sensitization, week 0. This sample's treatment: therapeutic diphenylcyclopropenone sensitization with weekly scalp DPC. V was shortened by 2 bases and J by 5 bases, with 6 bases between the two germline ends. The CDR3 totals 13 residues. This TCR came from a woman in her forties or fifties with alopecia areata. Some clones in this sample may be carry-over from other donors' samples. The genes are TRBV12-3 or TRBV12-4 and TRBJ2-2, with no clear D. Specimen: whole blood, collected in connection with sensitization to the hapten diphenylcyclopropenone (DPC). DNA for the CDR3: TGTGCCAGCAGTTTACGCAGGACCGGGGAGCTGTTTTTT. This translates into CASSLRRTGELFF.